Given below is one T cell receptor (beta chain) in context. Its antigen is as yet unknown. Sequencing was performed with immunoSEQ multiplex PCR; in TCRdb, only in-frame clones are kept and a portion is missing. This sample has around 160,000 clones; under 95% occur once, and the top ten carry less than 2%. Germline-derived CDR1 and CDR2 are LNHDA and SQIVND (reference sequence). The CDR3 runs to 15 residues. The V end lost 4 bases, the J end lost 0 bases, and 9 bases lay between the germline ends. The sample originates from a study of T cell responses to AZD1222 COVID-19 vaccine. Findings and caveats of the study: In a largely white British group with more females than males, clonal diversity was possibly underestimated. Baseline testing showed seropositivity in only a handful of AZD1222 recipients. Spike-wide coverage was observed for vaccine-associated CD4 TCRs, with dominant responses at 160-218 and 743-854.

This TCR derives from an adult in good health. Specimen: peripheral blood, collected on day 0 of AZD1222 vaccination. The genes are TRBV19 and TRBJ1-4; D is undetermined. CDR3 DNA sequence: TGTGCCAGTAGTACCGGGATTTCAACTAATGAAAAACTGTTTTTT. Translating it yields CASSTGISTNEKLFF.